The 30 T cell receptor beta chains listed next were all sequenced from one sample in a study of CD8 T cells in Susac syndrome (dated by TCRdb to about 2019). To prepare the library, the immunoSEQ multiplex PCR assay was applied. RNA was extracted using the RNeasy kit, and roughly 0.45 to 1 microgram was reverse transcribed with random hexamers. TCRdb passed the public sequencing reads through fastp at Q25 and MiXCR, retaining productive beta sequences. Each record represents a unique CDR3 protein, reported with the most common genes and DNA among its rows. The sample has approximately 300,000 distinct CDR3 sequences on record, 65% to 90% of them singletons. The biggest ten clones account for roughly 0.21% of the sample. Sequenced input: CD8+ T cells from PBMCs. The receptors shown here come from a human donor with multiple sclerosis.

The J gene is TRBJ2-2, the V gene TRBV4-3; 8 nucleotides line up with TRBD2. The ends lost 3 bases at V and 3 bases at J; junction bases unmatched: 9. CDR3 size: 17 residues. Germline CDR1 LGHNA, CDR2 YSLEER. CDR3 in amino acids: CASSHGSERGHTGELFF. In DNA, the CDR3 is TGCGCCAGCAGCCACGGGAGTGAGCGGGGGCACACCGGGGAGCTGTTTTTT.

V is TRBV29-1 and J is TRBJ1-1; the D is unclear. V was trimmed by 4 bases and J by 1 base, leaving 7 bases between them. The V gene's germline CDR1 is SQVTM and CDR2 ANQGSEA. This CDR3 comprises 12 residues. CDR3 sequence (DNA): TGCAGCGTTGTAGAACAGAACACTGAAGCTTTCTTT. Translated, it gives CSVVEQNTEAFF.

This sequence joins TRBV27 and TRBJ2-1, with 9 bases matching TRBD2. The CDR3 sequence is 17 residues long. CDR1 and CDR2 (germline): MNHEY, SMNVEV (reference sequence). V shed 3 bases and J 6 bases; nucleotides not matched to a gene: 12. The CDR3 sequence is CASSLISGRVGSNEQFF. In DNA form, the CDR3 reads TGTGCCAGCAGTTTGATTAGCGGGAGAGTGGGTAGCAATGAGCAGTTCTTC.

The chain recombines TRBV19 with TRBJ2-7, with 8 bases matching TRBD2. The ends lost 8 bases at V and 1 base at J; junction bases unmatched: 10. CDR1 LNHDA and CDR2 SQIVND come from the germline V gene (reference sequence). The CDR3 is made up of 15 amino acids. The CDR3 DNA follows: TGTGCCAGTTCTCCGCGGGCTAGCGGGTCCTACGAGCAGTACTTC. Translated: CASSPRASGSYEQYF.

CDR3 coding DNA: TGTGCCACCAGTGATTCGGGGACTAGCGAGGAGCAGTTCTTC. Protein sequence: CATSDSGTSEEQFF. The J gene is TRBJ2-1, the V gene TRBV24-1, with 10 bases aligning to TRBD2. J lost 10 bases, V lost 2 bases, and 4 bases had no gene match. This CDR3 spans 14 amino acids. Germline loops: CDR1 KGHDR, CDR2 SFDVKD.

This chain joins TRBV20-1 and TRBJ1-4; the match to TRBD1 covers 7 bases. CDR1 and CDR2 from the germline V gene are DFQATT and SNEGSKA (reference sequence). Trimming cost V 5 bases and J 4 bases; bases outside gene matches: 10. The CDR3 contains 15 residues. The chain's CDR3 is CSARSRGRGNEKLFF. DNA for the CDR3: TGCAGTGCTCGCTCGAGGGGGCGAGGTAATGAAAAACTGTTTTTT.

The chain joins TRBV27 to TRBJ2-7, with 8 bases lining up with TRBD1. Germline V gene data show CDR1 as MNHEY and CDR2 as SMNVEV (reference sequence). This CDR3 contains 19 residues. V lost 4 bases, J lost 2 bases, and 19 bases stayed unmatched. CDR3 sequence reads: CASSSQPPLSLGQAYEQYF. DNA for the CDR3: TGTGCCAGCAGTTCACAACCCCCTCTTTCCCTGGGACAGGCCTACGAGCAGTACTTC.

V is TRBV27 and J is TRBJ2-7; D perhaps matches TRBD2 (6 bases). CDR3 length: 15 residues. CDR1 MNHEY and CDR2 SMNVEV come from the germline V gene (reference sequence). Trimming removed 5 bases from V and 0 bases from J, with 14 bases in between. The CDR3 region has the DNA TGTGCCAGCAGTCATCAGGCGGGGACCTCCTACGAGCAGTACTTC. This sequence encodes CASSHQAGTSYEQYF.

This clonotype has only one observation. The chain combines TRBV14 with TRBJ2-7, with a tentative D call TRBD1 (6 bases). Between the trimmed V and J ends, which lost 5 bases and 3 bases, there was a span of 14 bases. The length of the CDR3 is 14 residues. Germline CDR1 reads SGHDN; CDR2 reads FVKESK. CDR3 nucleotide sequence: TGTGCCAGCAGCTACCGGGACAAGAACTACGAGCAGTACTTC. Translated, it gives CASSYRDKNYEQYF.

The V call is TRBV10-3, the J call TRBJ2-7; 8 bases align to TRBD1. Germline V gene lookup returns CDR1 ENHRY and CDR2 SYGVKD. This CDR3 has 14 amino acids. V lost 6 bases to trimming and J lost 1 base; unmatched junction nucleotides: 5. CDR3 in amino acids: CAIRPTGDSYEQYF. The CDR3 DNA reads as TGTGCCATCAGGCCGACAGGGGATTCCTACGAGCAGTACTTC.

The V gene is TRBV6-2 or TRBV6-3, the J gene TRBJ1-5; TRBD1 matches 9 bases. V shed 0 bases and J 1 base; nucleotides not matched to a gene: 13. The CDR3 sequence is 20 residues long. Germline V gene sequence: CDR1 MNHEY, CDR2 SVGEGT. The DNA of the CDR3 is TGTGCCAGCAGTTACTCTAGGGACAGGGAGTCCCATTGGAGCAATCAGCCCCAGCATTTT. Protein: CASSYSRDRESHWSNQPQHF.

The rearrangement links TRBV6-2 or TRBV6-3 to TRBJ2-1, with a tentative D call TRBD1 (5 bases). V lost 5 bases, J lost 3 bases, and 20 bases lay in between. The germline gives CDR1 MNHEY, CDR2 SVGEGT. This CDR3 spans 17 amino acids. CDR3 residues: CASSPTDSIRDYNEQFF. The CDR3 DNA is TGTGCCAGCAGTCCGACAGATTCCATAAGAGACTACAATGAGCAGTTCTTC.

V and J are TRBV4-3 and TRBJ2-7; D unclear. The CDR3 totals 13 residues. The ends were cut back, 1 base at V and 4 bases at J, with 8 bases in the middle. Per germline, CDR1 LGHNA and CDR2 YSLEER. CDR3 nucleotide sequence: TGCGCCAGCAGCCAAGTGTTGGGGTACGAGCAGTACTTC. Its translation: CASSQVLGYEQYF.

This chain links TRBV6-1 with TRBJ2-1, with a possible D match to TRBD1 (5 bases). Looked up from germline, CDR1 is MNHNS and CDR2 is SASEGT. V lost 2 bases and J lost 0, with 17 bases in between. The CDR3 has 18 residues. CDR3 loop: CASSEPNRYLSSYNEQFF. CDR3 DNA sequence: TGTGCCAGCAGTGAACCCAACAGGTACCTAAGCTCCTACAATGAGCAGTTCTTC.

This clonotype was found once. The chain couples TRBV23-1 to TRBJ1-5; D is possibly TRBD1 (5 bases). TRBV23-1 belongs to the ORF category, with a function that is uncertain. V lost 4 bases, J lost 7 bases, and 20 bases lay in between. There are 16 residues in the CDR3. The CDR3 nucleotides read TGCGCCAGCAGTCCCCGCAAAGGAGGGGTTCGGCAGCCCCAGCATTTT. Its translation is CASSPRKGGVRQPQHF.

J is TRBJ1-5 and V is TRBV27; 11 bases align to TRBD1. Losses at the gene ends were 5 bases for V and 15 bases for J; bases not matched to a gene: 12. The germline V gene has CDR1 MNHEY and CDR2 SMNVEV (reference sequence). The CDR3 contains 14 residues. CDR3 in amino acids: CASSRTGGAVSLHF. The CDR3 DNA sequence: TGTGCCAGCAGTCGGACAGGGGGCGCGGTTTCGTTGCATTTT.

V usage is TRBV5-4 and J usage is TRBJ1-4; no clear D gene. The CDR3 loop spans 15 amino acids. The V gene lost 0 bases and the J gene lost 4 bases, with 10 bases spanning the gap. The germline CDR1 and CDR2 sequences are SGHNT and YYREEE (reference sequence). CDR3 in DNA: TGTGCCAGCAGCTTGGCCGGGTCCAATAATGAAAAACTGTTTTTT. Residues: CASSLAGSNNEKLFF.

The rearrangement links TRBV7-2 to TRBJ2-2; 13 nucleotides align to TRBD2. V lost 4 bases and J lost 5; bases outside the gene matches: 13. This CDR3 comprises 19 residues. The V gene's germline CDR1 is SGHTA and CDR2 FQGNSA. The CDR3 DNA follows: TGTGCCAGCAGCTCCCGGACTAGCGGGAGTTTGGTTGGGACCGGGGAGCTGTTTTTT. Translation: CASSSRTSGSLVGTGELFF.

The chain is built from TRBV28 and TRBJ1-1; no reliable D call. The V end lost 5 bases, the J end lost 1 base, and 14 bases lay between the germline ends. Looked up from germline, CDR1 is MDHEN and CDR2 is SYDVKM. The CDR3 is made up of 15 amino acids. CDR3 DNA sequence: TGTGCCAGCAGTAAAAAGGAGATCCGGAACACTGAAGCTTTCTTT. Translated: CASSKKEIRNTEAFF.

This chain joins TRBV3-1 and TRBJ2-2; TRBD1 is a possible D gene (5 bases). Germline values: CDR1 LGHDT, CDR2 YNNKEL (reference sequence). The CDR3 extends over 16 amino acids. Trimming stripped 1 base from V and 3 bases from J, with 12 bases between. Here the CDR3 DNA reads TGTGCCAGCAGCCAAGTTGGTGGGGCCTACACCGGGGAGCTGTTTTTT. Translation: CASSQVGGAYTGELFF.

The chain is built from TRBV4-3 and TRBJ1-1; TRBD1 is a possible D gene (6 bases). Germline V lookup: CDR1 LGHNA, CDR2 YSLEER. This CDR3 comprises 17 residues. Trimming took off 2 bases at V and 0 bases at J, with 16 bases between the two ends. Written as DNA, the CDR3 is TGCGCCAGCAGCCAAAACTACAGGGATAGGTTGAACACTGAAGCTTTCTTT. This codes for CASSQNYRDRLNTEAFF.

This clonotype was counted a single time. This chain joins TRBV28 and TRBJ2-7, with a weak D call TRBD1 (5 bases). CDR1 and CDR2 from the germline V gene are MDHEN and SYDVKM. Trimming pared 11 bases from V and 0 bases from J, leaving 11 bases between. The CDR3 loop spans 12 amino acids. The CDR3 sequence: CAAQAPSYEQYF. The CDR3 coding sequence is TGTGCCGCACAGGCGCCCTCCTACGAGCAGTACTTC.

The DNA of the CDR3 is TGCGCCAGCAGCTTCGACAGTCTCCAATCTAACTATGGCTACACCTTC. It encodes CASSFDSLQSNYGYTF. The chain is built from TRBV5-1 and TRBJ1-2; D is perhaps TRBD1 (5 bases). This CDR3 is built from 16 residues. Trimming took off 2 bases at V and 0 bases at J, with 14 bases between the two ends. Germline V gene lookup returns CDR1 SGHRS and CDR2 YFSETQ.

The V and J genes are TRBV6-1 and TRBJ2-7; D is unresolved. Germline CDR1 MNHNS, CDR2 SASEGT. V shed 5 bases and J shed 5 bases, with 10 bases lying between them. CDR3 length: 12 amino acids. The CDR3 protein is CASSTPMDEQYF. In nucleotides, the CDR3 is TGTGCCAGCAGTACCCCGATGGACGAGCAGTACTTC.

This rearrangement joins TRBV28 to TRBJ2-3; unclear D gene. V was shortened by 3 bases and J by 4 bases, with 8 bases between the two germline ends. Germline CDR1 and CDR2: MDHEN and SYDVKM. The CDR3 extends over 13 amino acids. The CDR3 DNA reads TGTGCCAGCAGTTTGAGGCCCTCAGATACGCAGTATTTT. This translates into CASSLRPSDTQYF.

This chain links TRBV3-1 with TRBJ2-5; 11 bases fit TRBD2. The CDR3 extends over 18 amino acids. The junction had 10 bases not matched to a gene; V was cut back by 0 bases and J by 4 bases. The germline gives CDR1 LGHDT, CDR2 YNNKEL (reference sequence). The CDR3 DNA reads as TGTGCCAGCAGCCAAGACCTAGCGGGAGGAGATTTACGAGAGACCCAGTACTTC. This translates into CASSQDLAGGDLRETQYF.

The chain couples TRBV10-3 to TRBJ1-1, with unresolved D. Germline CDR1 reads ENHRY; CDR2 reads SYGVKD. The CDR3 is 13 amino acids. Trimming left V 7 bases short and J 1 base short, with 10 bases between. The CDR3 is CAITRAENTEAFF. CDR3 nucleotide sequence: TGTGCCATCACAAGGGCGGAGAACACTGAAGCTTTCTTT.

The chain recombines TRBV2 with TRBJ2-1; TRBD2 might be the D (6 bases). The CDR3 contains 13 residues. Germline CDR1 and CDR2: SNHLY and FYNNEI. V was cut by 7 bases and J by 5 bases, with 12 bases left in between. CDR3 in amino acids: CASTGVEDNEQFF. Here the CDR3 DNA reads TGTGCCAGCACGGGAGTGGAGGACAATGAGCAGTTCTTC.

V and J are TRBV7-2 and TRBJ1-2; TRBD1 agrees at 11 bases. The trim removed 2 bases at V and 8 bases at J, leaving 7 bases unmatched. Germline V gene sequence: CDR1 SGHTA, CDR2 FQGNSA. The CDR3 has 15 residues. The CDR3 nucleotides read TGTGCCAGCAGCTTACTTGGACAGGGGGCGCTAGGCTACACCTTC. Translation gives CASSLLGQGALGYTF.

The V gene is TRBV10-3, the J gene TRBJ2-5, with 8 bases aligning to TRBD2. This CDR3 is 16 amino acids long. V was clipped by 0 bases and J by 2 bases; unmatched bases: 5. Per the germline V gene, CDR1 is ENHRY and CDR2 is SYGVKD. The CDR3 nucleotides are TGTGCCATCAGTGAGTCGATCGGGAGGGTACAAGAGACCCAGTACTTC. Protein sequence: CAISESIGRVQETQYF.